This is a list of T cell receptor beta chains from one sample in a study of blood T cell repertoires in COVID-19. TCRdb's copy holds only in-frame clones and misses some; the assay was immunoSEQ multiplex PCR. The profile shows hundreds of thousands of clones, 70% to 90% of them singletons. Sample: peripheral blood. These receptors all stem from a woman under 30 who had recovered from COVID-19. Both conserved end residues are part of each CDR3. The D gene is left open where the match is weak. Expanded clones are given a class, and other clones once, few, many or no size at all.

cdr3_aa: CASSSRGGVTGELFF; cdr3_nt: TGTGCCAGTAGTTCTAGAGGAGGAGTGACCGGGGAGCTGTTTTTT; v_call: TRBV19; clone_size: NA; d_call: NA; j_call: TRBJ2-2
cdr3_aa: CASSQQGTGYTEAFF; cdr3_nt: TGCGCCAGCAGCCAGCAGGGGACAGGGTACACTGAAGCTTTCTTT; v_call: TRBV4-1; clone_size: NA; d_call: TRBD1; j_call: TRBJ1-1
cdr3_aa: CASSSYGSEALYGYTF; cdr3_nt: TGTGCCAGCAGTTCCTACGGTTCAGAGGCCCTCTATGGCTACACCTTC; v_call: TRBV27; clone_size: NA; d_call: NA; j_call: TRBJ1-2
cdr3_aa: CASSGLKGVEAYNEQFF; cdr3_nt: TGTGCCAGCAGTGGCCTCAAAGGGGTAGAGGCCTACAATGAGCAGTTCTTC; v_call: TRBV6-4; clone_size: NA; d_call: NA; j_call: TRBJ2-1
cdr3_aa: CASSIVGGATEKLFF; cdr3_nt: TGTGCCAGTAGTATAGTTGGGGGGGCGACGGAAAAACTGTTTTTT; v_call: TRBV19; clone_size: NA; d_call: NA; j_call: TRBJ1-4
cdr3_aa: CASSALAGGETQYF; cdr3_nt: TGTGCCAGCAGTGCACTAGCGGGAGGGGAGACCCAGTACTTC; v_call: TRBV2; clone_size: NA; d_call: TRBD2; j_call: TRBJ2-5
cdr3_aa: CASSLKYGRGSASTDTQYF; cdr3_nt: TGTGCCAGCAGCTTAAAGTACGGGAGGGGATCCGCTAGCACAGATACGCAGTATTTT; v_call: TRBV11-2; clone_size: NA; d_call: TRBD2; j_call: TRBJ2-3
cdr3_aa: CASSSQSTGLYTYNEQFF; cdr3_nt: TGTGCCAGCAGCTCGCAATCGACAGGGCTGTATACCTACAATGAGCAGTTCTTC; v_call: TRBV11-2; clone_size: NA; d_call: TRBD1; j_call: TRBJ2-1
cdr3_aa: CASSEDRGMGKNIQYF; cdr3_nt: TGTGCCAGCAGTGAAGACAGGGGCATGGGCAAAAACATTCAGTACTTC; v_call: TRBV6-1; clone_size: NA; d_call: TRBD1; j_call: TRBJ2-4
cdr3_aa: CASRGLAKLFF; cdr3_nt: TGTGCCAGCAGAGGACTGGCGAAACTGTTTTTT; v_call: TRBV25-1; clone_size: NA; d_call: NA; j_call: TRBJ1-4
cdr3_aa: CASSTGTPNTEAFF; cdr3_nt: TGTGCCAGTAGTACAGGGACACCTAACACTGAAGCTTTCTTT; v_call: TRBV19; clone_size: NA; d_call: NA; j_call: TRBJ1-1
cdr3_aa: CSADTYTYNEQFF; cdr3_nt: TGCAGCGCCGACACCTATACCTACAATGAGCAGTTCTTC; v_call: TRBV29-1; clone_size: NA; d_call: NA; j_call: TRBJ2-1
cdr3_aa: CASSLDHRDPREQYF; cdr3_nt: TGTGCCAGCAGCTTAGATCACAGGGACCCTCGGGAGCAGTACTTC; v_call: TRBV7-9; clone_size: NA; d_call: NA; j_call: TRBJ2-7
cdr3_aa: CASSYPRTGGPDTQYF; cdr3_nt: TGTGCCAGCAGTTACCCCCGGACAGGGGGCCCAGATACGCAGTATTTT; v_call: TRBV6-5; clone_size: NA; d_call: TRBD1; j_call: TRBJ2-3
cdr3_aa: CASSVGPGQGEHGYTF; cdr3_nt: TGTGCCAGCAGCGTAGGGCCGGGACAGGGAGAACATGGCTACACCTTC; v_call: TRBV9; clone_size: once; d_call: TRBD1; j_call: TRBJ1-2
cdr3_aa: CASSTGTSNQPQHF; cdr3_nt: TGTGCCAGCAGCACAGGGACTAGCAATCAGCCCCAGCATTTT; v_call: TRBV27; clone_size: NA; d_call: NA; j_call: TRBJ1-5
cdr3_aa: CASSLFTGLAGVHYEQYF; cdr3_nt: TGTGCCAGCAGCTTATTTACGGGACTAGCGGGAGTGCACTACGAGCAGTACTTC; v_call: TRBV11-2; clone_size: NA; d_call: TRBD2; j_call: TRBJ2-7
cdr3_aa: CASSLVPSGSTDTQYF; cdr3_nt: TGTGCCAGCAGCTTAGTTCCTAGCGGATCCACAGATACGCAGTATTTT; v_call: TRBV7-3; clone_size: NA; d_call: TRBD2; j_call: TRBJ2-3
cdr3_aa: CASSDSGTGGYTF; cdr3_nt: TGTGCCAGCAGTGACTCCGGGACAGGTGGCTACACCTTC; v_call: TRBV6-4; clone_size: NA; d_call: TRBD1; j_call: TRBJ1-2
cdr3_aa: CASSFSDTYEQYF; cdr3_nt: TGTGCCAGCAGCTTCAGCGATACCTACGAGCAGTACTTC; v_call: TRBV7-3; clone_size: few; d_call: NA; j_call: TRBJ2-7
cdr3_aa: CASSQVALASYEQFF; cdr3_nt: TGTGCCAGCAGCCAAGTGGCGCTAGCGAGCTATGAGCAGTTCTTC; v_call: TRBV3-1/TRBV3-2; clone_size: once; d_call: NA; j_call: TRBJ2-1
cdr3_aa: CASIYDRVDEKLFF; cdr3_nt: TGTGCCAGCATATATGACAGGGTGGATGAAAAACTGTTTTTT; v_call: TRBV2; clone_size: NA; d_call: TRBD1; j_call: TRBJ1-4
cdr3_aa: CASRLSGSSYNEQFF; cdr3_nt: TGTGCCAGTAGATTGTCCGGGAGCTCCTACAATGAGCAGTTCTTC; v_call: TRBV19; clone_size: NA; d_call: NA; j_call: TRBJ2-1
cdr3_aa: CASRDSYGYTF; cdr3_nt: TGTGCCAGCCGGGACTCCTATGGCTACACCTTC; v_call: TRBV3-1/TRBV3-2; clone_size: NA; d_call: NA; j_call: TRBJ1-2
cdr3_aa: CSVDSSGANVLTF; cdr3_nt: TGCAGCGTGGACAGCTCTGGGGCCAACGTCCTGACTTTC; v_call: TRBV29-1; clone_size: NA; d_call: NA; j_call: TRBJ2-6
cdr3_aa: CASSWGQAVNEQFF; cdr3_nt: TGTGCCAGCAGCTGGGGACAGGCGGTCAATGAGCAGTTCTTC; v_call: TRBV7-9; clone_size: NA; d_call: TRBD1; j_call: TRBJ2-1
cdr3_aa: CASRYTGITGELFF; cdr3_nt: TGTGCCAGCAGATATACAGGGATAACCGGGGAGCTGTTTTTT; v_call: TRBV27; clone_size: NA; d_call: NA; j_call: TRBJ2-2